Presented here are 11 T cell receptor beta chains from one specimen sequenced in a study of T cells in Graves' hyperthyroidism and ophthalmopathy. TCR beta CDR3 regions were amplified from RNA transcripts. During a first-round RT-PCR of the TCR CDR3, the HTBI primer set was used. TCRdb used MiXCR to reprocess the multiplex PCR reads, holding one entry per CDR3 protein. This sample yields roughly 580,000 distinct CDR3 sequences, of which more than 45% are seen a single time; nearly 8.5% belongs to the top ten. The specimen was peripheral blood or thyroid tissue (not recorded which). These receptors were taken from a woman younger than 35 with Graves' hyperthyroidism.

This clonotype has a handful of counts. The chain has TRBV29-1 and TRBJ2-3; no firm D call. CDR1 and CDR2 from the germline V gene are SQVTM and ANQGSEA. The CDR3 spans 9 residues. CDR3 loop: CIPRDTQYF. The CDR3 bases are TGCATCCCGAGGGATACGCAGTATTTT.

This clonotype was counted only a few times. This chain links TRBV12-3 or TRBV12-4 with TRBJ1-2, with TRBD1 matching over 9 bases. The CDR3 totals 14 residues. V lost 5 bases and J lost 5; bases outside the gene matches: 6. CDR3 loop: CASSTGQGGYGYTF. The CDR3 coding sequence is TGTGCCAGCAGTACGGGACAGGGAGGGTATGGCTACACCTTC.

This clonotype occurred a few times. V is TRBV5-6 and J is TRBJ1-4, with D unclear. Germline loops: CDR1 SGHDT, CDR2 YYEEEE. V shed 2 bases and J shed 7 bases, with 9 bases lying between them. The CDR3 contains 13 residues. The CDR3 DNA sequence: TGTGCCAGCAGCTTCTCGCCGGGTGAAAAACTGTTTTTT. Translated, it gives CASSFSPGEKLFF.

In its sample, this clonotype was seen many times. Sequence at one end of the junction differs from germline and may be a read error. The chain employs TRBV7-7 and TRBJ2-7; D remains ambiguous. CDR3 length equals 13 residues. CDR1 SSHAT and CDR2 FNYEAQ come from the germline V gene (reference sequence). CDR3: CASSLVLADEQYF. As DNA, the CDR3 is TGTGCTAGCAGCTTAGTTTTGGCCGACGAGCAGTACTTC.

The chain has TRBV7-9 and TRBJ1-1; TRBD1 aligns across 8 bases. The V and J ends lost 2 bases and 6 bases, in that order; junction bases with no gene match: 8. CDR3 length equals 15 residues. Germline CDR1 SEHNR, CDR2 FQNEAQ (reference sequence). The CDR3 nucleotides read TGTGCCAGCAGCTTAACCCGACAGGGGAGCCCTGAAGCTTTCTTT. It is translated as CASSLTRQGSPEAFF.

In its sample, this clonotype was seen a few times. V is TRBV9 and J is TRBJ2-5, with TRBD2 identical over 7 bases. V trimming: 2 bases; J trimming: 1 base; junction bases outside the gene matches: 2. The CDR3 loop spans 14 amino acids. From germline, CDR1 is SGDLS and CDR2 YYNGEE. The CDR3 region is CASSVGTTQETQYF. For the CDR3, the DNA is TGTGCCAGCAGCGTCGGGACTACCCAAGAGACCCAGTACTTC.

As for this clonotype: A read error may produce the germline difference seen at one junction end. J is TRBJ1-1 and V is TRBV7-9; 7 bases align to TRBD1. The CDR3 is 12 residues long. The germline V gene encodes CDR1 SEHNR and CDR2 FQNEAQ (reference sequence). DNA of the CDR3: TGCGCCAGCGGCTCAGGACAGGACGGAGCTTTCTTT. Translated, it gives CASGSGQDGAFF.

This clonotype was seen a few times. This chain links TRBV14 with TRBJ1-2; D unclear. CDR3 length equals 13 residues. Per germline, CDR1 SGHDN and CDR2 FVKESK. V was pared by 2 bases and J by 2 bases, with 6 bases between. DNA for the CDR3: TGTGCCAGCAGCCAAAATCCCAACTATGGCTACACCTTC. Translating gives CASSQNPNYGYTF. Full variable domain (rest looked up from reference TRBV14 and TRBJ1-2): EAGVTQFPSHSVIEKGQTVTLRCDPISGHDNLYWYRRVMGKEIKFLLHFVKESKQDESGMPNNRFLAERTGGTYSTLKVQPAELEDSGVYFCASSQNPNYGYTFGSGTRLTVV.

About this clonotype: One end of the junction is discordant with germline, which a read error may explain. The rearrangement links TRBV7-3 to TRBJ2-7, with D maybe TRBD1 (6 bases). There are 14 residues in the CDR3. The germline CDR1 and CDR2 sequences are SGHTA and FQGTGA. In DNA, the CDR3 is TGTGCCAGCAGCATAACAACAGGGATCCACGAGCAGTACTTC. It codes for CASSITTGIHEQYF. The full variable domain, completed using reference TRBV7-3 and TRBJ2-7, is GAGVSQTPSNKVTEKGKYVELRCDPISGHTALYWYRQSLGQGPEFLIYFQGTGAADDSGLPNDRFFAVRPEGSVSTLKIQRTERGDSAVYLCASSITTGIHEQYFGPGTRLTVT.

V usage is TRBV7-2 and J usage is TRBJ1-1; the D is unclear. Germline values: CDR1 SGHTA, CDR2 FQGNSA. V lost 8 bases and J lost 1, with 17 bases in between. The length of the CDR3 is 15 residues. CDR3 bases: TGTGCCAGCTCACCGGGTTGGGTGTGGAACACTGAAGCTTTCTTT. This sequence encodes CASSPGWVWNTEAFF.

Here the CDR3 DNA reads TGTGCCAGCGGCATAGCGGGGGGGACAGCTAACTATGGCTACACCTTC. It yields the protein CASGIAGGTANYGYTF. V gene TRBV7-9 combines with J gene TRBJ1-2; TRBD1 matches at 7 bases. The length of the CDR3 is 16 residues. CDR1 is SEHNR and CDR2 is FQNEAQ in the germline V gene (reference sequence). V dropped 8 bases and J dropped 0; count of bases not matched to a gene: 12. Using reference TRBV7-9 and TRBJ1-2 for the parts outside the CDR3, the full variable domain is DTGVSQNPRHKITKRGQNVTFRCDPISEHNRLYWYRQTLGQGPEFLTYFQNEAQLEKSRLLSDRFSAERPKGSFSTLEIQRTEQGDSAMYLCASGIAGGTANYGYTFGSGTRLTVV.